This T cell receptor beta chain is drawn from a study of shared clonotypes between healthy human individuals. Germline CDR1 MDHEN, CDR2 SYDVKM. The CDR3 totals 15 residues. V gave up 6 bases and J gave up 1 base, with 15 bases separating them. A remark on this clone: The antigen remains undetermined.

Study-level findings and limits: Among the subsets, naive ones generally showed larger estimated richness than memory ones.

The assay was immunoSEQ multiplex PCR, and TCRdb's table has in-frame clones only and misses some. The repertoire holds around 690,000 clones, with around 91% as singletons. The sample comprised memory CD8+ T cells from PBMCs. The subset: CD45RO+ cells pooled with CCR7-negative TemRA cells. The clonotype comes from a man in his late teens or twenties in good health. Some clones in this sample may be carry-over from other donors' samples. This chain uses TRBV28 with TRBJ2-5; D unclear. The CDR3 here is CASSLLEVGQETQYF. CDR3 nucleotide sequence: TGTGCCAGCAGCCTCCTCGAGGTAGGCCAAGAGACCCAGTACTTC.